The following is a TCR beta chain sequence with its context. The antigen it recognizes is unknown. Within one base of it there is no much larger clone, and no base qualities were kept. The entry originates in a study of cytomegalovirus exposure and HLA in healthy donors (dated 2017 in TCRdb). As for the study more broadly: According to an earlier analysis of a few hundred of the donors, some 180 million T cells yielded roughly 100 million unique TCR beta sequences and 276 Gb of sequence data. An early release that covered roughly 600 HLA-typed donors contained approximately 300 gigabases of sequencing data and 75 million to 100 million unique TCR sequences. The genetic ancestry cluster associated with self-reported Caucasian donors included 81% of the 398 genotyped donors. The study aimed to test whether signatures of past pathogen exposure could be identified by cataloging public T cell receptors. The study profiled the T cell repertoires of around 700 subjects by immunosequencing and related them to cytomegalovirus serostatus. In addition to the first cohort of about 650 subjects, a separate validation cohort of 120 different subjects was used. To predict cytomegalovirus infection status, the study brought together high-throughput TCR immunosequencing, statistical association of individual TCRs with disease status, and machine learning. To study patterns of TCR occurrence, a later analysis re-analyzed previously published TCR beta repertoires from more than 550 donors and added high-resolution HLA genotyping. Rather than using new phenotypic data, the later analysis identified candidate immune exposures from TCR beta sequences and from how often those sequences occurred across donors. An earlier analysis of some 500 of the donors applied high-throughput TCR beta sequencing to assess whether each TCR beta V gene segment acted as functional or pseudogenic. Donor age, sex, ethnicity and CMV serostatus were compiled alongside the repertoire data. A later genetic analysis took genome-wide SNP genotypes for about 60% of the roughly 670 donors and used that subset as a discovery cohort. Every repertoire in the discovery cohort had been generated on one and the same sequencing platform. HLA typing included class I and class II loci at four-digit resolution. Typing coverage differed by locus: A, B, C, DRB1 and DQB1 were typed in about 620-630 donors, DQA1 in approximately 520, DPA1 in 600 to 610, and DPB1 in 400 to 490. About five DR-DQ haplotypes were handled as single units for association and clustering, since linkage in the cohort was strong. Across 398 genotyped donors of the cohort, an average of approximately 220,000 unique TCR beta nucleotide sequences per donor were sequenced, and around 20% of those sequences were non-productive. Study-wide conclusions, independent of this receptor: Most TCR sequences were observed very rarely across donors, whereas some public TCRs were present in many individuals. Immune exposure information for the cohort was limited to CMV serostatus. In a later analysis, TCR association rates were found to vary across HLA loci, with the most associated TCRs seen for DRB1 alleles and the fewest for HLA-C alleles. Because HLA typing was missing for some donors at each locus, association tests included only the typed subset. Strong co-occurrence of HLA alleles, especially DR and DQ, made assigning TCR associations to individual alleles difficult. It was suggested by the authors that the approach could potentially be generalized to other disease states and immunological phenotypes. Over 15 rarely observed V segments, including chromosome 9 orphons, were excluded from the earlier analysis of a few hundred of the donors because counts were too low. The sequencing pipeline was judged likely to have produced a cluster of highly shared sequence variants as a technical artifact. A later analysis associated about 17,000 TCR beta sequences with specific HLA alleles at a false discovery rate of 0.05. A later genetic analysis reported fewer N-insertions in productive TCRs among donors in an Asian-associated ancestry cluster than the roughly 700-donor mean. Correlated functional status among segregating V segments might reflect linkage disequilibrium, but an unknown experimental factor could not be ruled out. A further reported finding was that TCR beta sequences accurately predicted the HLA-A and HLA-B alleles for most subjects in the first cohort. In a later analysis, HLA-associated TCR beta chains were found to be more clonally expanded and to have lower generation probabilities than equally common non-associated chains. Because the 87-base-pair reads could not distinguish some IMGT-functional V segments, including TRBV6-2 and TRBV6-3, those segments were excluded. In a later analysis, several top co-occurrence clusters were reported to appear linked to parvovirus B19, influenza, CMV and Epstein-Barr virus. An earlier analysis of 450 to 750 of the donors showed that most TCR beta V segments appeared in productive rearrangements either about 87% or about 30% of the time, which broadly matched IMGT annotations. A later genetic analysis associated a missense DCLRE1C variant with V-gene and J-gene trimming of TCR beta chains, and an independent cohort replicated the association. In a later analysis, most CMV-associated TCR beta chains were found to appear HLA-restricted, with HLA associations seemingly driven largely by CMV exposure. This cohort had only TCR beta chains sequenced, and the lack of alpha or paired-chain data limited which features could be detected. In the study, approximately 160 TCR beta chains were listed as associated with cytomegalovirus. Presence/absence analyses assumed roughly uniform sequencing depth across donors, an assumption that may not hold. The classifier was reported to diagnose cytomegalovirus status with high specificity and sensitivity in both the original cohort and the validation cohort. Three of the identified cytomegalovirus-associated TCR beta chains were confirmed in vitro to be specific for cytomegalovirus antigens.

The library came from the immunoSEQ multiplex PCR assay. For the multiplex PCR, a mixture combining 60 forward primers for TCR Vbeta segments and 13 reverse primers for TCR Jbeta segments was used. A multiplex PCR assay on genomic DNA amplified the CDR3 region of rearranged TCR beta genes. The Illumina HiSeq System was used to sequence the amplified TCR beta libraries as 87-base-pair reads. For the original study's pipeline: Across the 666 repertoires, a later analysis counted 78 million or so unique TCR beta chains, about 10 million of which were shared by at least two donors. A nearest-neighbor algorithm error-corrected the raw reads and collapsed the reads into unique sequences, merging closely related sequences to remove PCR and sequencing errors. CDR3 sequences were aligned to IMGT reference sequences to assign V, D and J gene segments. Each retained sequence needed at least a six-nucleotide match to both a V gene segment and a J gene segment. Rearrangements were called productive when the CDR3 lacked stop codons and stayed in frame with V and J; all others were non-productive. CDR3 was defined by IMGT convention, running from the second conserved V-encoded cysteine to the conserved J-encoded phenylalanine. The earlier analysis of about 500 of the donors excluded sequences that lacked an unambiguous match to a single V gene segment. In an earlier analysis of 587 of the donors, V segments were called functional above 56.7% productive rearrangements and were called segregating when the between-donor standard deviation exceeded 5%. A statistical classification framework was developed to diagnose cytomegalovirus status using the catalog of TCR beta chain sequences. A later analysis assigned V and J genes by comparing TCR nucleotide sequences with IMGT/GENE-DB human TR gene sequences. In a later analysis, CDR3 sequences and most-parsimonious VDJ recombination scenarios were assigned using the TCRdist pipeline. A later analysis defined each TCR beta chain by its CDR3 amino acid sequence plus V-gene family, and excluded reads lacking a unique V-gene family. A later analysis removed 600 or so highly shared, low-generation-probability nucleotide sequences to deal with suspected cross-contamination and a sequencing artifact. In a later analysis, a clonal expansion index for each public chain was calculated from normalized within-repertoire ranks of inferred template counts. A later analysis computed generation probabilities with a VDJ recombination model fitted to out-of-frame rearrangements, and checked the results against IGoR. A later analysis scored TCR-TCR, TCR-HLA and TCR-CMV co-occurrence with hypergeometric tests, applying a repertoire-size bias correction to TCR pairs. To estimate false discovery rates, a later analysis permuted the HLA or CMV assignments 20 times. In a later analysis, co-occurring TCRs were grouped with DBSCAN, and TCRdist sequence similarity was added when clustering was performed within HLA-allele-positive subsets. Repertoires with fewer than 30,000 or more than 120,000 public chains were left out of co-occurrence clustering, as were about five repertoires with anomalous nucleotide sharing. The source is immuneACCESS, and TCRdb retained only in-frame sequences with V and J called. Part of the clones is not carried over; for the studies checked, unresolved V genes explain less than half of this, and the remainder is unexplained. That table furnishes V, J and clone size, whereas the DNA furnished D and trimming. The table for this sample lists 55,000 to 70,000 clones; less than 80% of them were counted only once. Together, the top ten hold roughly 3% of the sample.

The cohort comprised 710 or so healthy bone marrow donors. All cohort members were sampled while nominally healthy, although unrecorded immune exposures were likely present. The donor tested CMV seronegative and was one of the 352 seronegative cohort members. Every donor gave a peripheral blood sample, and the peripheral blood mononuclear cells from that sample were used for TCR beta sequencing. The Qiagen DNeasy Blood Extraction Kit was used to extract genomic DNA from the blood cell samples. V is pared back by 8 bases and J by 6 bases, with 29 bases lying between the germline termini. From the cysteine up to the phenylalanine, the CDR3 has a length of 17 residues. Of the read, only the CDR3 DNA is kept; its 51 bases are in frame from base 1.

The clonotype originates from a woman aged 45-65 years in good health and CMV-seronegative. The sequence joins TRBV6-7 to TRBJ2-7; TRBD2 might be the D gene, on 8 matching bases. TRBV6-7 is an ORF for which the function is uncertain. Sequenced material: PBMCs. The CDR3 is CASELGLGGEVLAEQYF. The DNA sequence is TGTGCCAGCGAATTGGGACTAGGGGGCGAAGTTTTAGCCGAGCAGTACTTC.